Each of the 12 T cell receptor beta chains below was sequenced from the same sample in a study of Ad26.COV2.S vaccination and SARS-CoV-2 variants. Noted treatment: over 15 received Ad26.COV2.S at low or high dose, single or two shots; 5 received placebo; per-sample allocation not given. The samples date from day 63 after the first vaccine or placebo injection. Using immunoSEQ multiplex PCR, the repertoire was profiled, and TCRdb retains in-frame clones only, with some absent. In the table there are approximately 410,000 clones, roughly 90% of which are singletons. The specimen was peripheral blood, collected in a trial of Ad26.COV2.S vaccine versus placebo. Receptor source: a person aged 18-65 years who received the Ad26.COV2.S COVID-19 vaccine or a placebo.

This clone was observed once. The rearrangement uses TRBV7-2 and TRBJ2-3; the D call may be TRBD1 or TRBD2 (5 bases each). V was trimmed by 0 bases and J by 5 bases, leaving 9 bases between them. Germline CDR1 reads SGHTA; CDR2 reads FQGNSA. CDR3 size: 14 residues. The DNA of the CDR3 is TGTGCCAGCAGCTTAGCGGGGGTTGTAGATACGCAGTATTTT. It encodes CASSLAGVVDTQYF.

This chain links TRBV19 with TRBJ1-1; D unresolved. This CDR3 is 14 amino acids long. CDR1 and CDR2 from the germline V gene are LNHDA and SQIVND (reference sequence). The germline V and J ends were trimmed by 3 bases and 1 base, with 9 bases remaining between them. The CDR3 is CASSMQLRNTEAFF. The CDR3 nucleotides read TGTGCCAGTAGTATGCAACTAAGGAACACTGAAGCTTTCTTT. The full variable domain, completed using reference TRBV19 and TRBJ1-1, is DGGITQSPKYLFRKEGQNVTLSCEQNLNHDAMYWYRQDPGQGLRLIYYSQIVNDFQKGDIAEGYSVSREKKESFPLTVTSAQKNPTAFYLCASSMQLRNTEAFFGQGTRLTVV.

The rearrangement links TRBV24-1 to TRBJ1-2; possibly TRBD1 for D (5 bases). Germline CDR1 reads KGHDR; CDR2 reads SFDVKD. The V and J ends lost 7 bases and 6 bases respectively, with 11 bases between them. The CDR3 has 12 amino acids. The CDR3 nucleotides are TGTGCCACCAGGGGCAGGGCGGATGGCTACACCTTC. The encoded protein is CATRGRADGYTF.

This rearrangement joins TRBV2 to TRBJ2-3, with TRBD2 identical over 12 bases. This CDR3 spans 16 amino acids. Germline V CDR1 and CDR2: SNHLY, FYNNEI. The V segment lost 6 bases and the J segment 4 bases; nucleotides outside the gene matches: 8. The CDR3 spells CASRKTSGGLSDTQYF. For the CDR3, the DNA is TGTGCCAGCAGAAAAACTAGCGGGGGGTTGTCAGATACGCAGTATTTT.

As to this clone: Other DNA sequences in the same sample also yield this CDR3. V usage is TRBV4-1 and J usage is TRBJ1-5; D gene ambiguous. This CDR3 has 13 amino acids. Trimming removed 0 bases from V and 3 bases from J, with 3 bases in between. From germline, CDR1 is MGHRA and CDR2 YSYEKL. The CDR3 is CASSQDNNQPQHF. The CDR3 DNA is TGCGCCAGCAGCCAAGATAACAATCAGCCCCAGCATTTT.

The rearrangement links TRBV3-1 (or the pseudogene TRBV3-2) to TRBJ2-2; 7 nucleotides match TRBD1. V lost 6 bases to trimming and J lost 4 bases; unmatched junction nucleotides: 11. The CDR3 contains 16 residues. Looked up from germline, CDR1 is LGHDT and CDR2 is YNNKEL (reference sequence). CDR3 DNA sequence: TGTGCCAGCAGGCGACAGGGAGCCTCGGGCACCGGGGAGCTGTTTTTT. As protein: CASRRQGASGTGELFF.

The CDR3 coding sequence is TGTGCCAGTAACCCCCGGGGACGGAAAGCCGGGGAGCTGTTTTTT. This translates into CASNPRGRKAGELFF. J is TRBJ2-2 and V is TRBV19; either TRBD1 or TRBD2 may supply D (5 bases each). The CDR3 is made up of 15 amino acids. The V and J ends lost 7 bases and 6 bases respectively, with 18 bases between them. Germline CDR1 and CDR2: LNHDA and SQIVND (reference sequence).

The chain recombines TRBV28 with TRBJ1-2; 8 positions match TRBD1. V dropped 2 bases and J dropped 8; count of bases not matched to a gene: 13. Germline lookup yields CDR1 MDHEN and CDR2 SYDVKM. The CDR3 has 16 amino acids. The CDR3 coding sequence is TGTGCCAGCAGTTTAGAACCTCAGGGGGCACGGGGAGGCTACACCTTC. Protein: CASSLEPQGARGGYTF.

The chain uses TRBV6-5 and TRBJ1-4, with D perhaps TRBD1 (5 bases). Trimming removed 5 bases at V and 4 bases at J, with 11 bases between. CDR1 is MNHEY, CDR2 SVGAGI, per germline. The CDR3 consists of 14 residues. This CDR3 reads CASSPRGGNEKLFF. CDR3 nucleotide sequence: TGTGCCAGCAGTCCCCGCGGGGGTAATGAAAAACTGTTTTTT.

There are a few counts of this clone. The chain is built from TRBV6-5 and TRBJ1-1, with D unresolved. V was pared by 2 bases and J by 0 bases, with 13 bases between. This CDR3 is 16 amino acids long. Germline values: CDR1 MNHEY, CDR2 SVGAGI. This chain's CDR3 is CASSYIAGYMNTEAFF. CDR3 bases: TGTGCCAGCAGTTACATCGCGGGCTACATGAACACTGAAGCTTTCTTT.

The chain couples TRBV4-1 to TRBJ2-4; D unclear. The CDR3 sequence is 14 residues long. CDR1 MGHRA and CDR2 YSYEKL come from the germline V gene. The V gene lost 1 base and the J gene lost 6 bases, with 10 bases spanning the gap. The CDR3 nucleotides are TGCGCCAGCAGCCAAGGCTTCATCGCAAACATTCAGTACTTC. This codes for CASSQGFIANIQYF.

V and J are TRBV5-6 and TRBJ1-5; D not certain. V lost 0 bases to trimming and J lost 5 bases, with 6 bases between them. CDR3 length: 13 amino acids. The germline V gene encodes CDR1 SGHDT and CDR2 YYEEEE. CDR3: CASSLGLDQPQHF. The CDR3 DNA is TGTGCCAGCAGCTTGGGGTTGGATCAGCCCCAGCATTTT.